Given below is one TCR beta chain in context. What it recognizes is unknown. These data belong to a study of OX40 agonist ivuxolimab in advanced cancers. Overall study: Patients were treated with ivuxolimab, an agonistic anti-OX40 (CD134) antibody. Overall study findings and caveats: Dosing at 0.1 to 3.0 mg/kg was accompanied by clonal expansion of CD4+ and CD8+ blood T cells by week 6. More expanded clones were found, on average, in CD8+ than in CD4+ T cells.

Libraries were prepared by immunoSEQ multiplex PCR; TCRdb keeps only in-frame clonotypes and omits some of them. The table has 15,000 to 20,000 clones, about four fifths seen once. The CDR3 has 11 residues. Trimming shortened V by 3 bases and J by 8 bases, and 4 bases separated the two germline ends. Germline CDR1 is LNHDA and CDR2 is SQIVND (reference sequence). At cycle 4 day 1, cycle 7 day 1, and baseline, blood was sampled. The source material was CD4+ or CD8+ T cells sorted from blood, sampled in a trial of the OX40 agonist ivuxolimab. The chain employs TRBV19 and TRBJ1-4; D remains ambiguous. The sequence derives from an adult with an advanced solid tumor such as melanoma, head and neck, liver or kidney cancer. CDR3 loop: CASSMGEKLFF. The DNA of the CDR3 is TGTGCCAGTAGTATGGGCGAAAAACTGTTTTTT. The full variable domain, in which reference TRBV19 and TRBJ1-4 provide the parts outside the CDR3, is DGGITQSPKYLFRKEGQNVTLSCEQNLNHDAMYWYRQDPGQGLRLIYYSQIVNDFQKGDIAEGYSVSREKKESFPLTVTSAQKNPTAFYLCASSMGEKLFFGSGTQLSVL.